Included here is one T cell receptor (beta chain) sequence, with context. The data were obtained in a study of blood T cell repertoires in COVID-19. Study in general: The origin of the acute and convalescent COVID-19 samples was the United States, Italy and Spain. The cDNA or gDNA used as material had been derived from T cells, B-cell-depleted T cells, or PBMCs.

The authors' processing: Estimation of nucleated cell counts relied on the amplification of reference gene primers. Assay: immunoSEQ multiplex PCR; the TCRdb copy retains only in-frame clones and omits some. The V and J calls and clone size were taken over from that table, and D and trimming were inferred from the DNA. The repertoire holds fewer than 300,000 clones, with more than 65% as singletons. CDR1 and CDR2 from the germline V gene are MNHEY and SVGAGI. This CDR3 region has 15 residues. After removal of 5 bases from V and 4 bases from J, the junction contained 5 bases not matched to a gene. The TCR was taken from a woman younger than 30 with acute or convalescent COVID-19. The gene calls are TRBV6-5 and TRBJ1-4; TRBD1 matches 9 bases. Sequences were obtained from peripheral blood. CDR3 protein: CASSKQGAGNEKLFF. CDR3 nucleotides: TGTGCCAGCAGTAAACAGGGGGCAGGTAATGAAAAACTGTTTTTT.